This T cell receptor beta chain was obtained from a study of CD8 T cells in ankylosing spondylitis. TCRdb recomputed calls from the 5' RACE reads with MiXCR, one row per CDR3 protein. The data show 200,000 to 250,000 distinct CDR3 sequences, approximately 8.4% seen once. Germline V CDR1 and CDR2: LNHNV, YYDKDF (reference sequence). The V end lost 2 bases, the J end lost 1 base, and 7 bases lay between the germline ends. This CDR3 region has 14 residues. The table lists this clonotype with a few counts. Antigen unknown. Study-wide results and limits: Ankylosing spondylitis blood appeared to carry a characteristic TCR beta motif of several highly homologous variants. Reportedly, disease-linked clones are significantly enriched in ankylosing spondylitis patients' matched synovial fluid.

The source material was blood, either unsorted or a sorted T cell fraction (not recorded which). This clonotype was obtained from a female donor with ankylosing spondylitis or in good health (not recorded which). The V call is TRBV15, the J call TRBJ2-3; no reliable D call. CDR3 protein: CATSRPDGTDTQYF. The CDR3 DNA is TGTGCCACCAGCAGACCTGATGGCACAGATACGCAGTATTTT.